The 30 T cell receptor beta chains presented below share a single source sample, sequenced in a study of breast tumors, draining lymph nodes, adjacent tissues. From the multiplex PCR reads, TCRdb called clonotypes with MiXCR, one entry per CDR3 protein. Of 200,000 to 250,000 distinct CDR3 sequences in the sample, around 35% were seen once. Samples came from axillary lymph nodes draining the breast cancer. The sequenced sample consisted of axillary lymph node tissue. These receptors all come from a female donor with breast cancer. Some clones in this sample may be carry-over from other donors' samples.

This clonotype occurred many times. The V gene is TRBV7-8, the J gene TRBJ1-2; 7 bases line up with TRBD1. Germline V CDR1 and CDR2: SGHVS, FQNEAQ. This CDR3 contains 15 residues. V lost 5 bases, J lost 4 bases, and 10 bases stayed unmatched. CDR3 sequence (DNA): TGTGCCAGCAGCATTGAGGGACAGCGGAGCTATGGCTACACCTTC. This translates into CASSIEGQRSYGYTF.

This clonotype has at least ten counts. The chain has TRBV15 and TRBJ2-3; D ambiguous. This CDR3 contains 16 residues. V lost 0 bases and J 0 bases, leaving 10 bases between the germline ends. Germline CDR1 is LNHNV and CDR2 is YYDKDF (reference sequence). The CDR3 region is CATSRDITRSTDTQYF. In nucleotides, the CDR3 is TGTGCCACCAGCAGAGATATTACGCGGAGCACAGATACGCAGTATTTT.

The DNA for the CDR3 is TGTGCCAGCAGTTACTCGACCGTGACAGGGAACATTCAGTACTTC. Its translation is CASSYSTVTGNIQYF. The chain combines TRBV6-2 or TRBV6-3 with TRBJ2-4; 7 nucleotides agree with TRBD1. CDR3 length: 15 amino acids. The germline gives CDR1 MNHEY, CDR2 SVGEGT. V lost 0 bases to trimming and J lost 7 bases; unmatched junction nucleotides: 6.

This clonotype occurred many times. The V call is TRBV7-2, the J call TRBJ1-6; perhaps TRBD1 as D (5 bases). CDR3 length: 17 amino acids. Germline values: CDR1 SGHTA, CDR2 FQGNSA. Trimming took 5 bases from V and 6 from J, leaving 20 bases between them. The CDR3 here is CASSHGGGGASNSPLHF. CDR3 bases: TGTGCCAGCAGCCACGGGGGGGGAGGCGCGTCTAATTCACCCCTCCACTTT.

The sample holds a few counts of this clonotype. The chain couples TRBV11-2 to TRBJ1-2, with TRBD1 matching 7 bases. From germline, CDR1 is SGHAT and CDR2 FQNNGV. Trimming cost V 6 bases and J 7 bases; bases outside gene matches: 11. The CDR3 sequence is 14 residues long. The chain's CDR3 is CASRTTGSPLGYTF. The CDR3, as DNA: TGTGCCAGCAGGACGACAGGGAGCCCCCTTGGCTACACCTTC.

The chain couples TRBV6-5 to TRBJ2-3; D might be TRBD2 (6 bases). Germline V gives CDR1 MNHEY, CDR2 SVGAGI. Trimming took 4 bases from V and 0 from J, leaving 11 bases between them. CDR3 length: 15 amino acids. This CDR3 is CASSSLGGSTDTQYF. The CDR3 bases are TGTGCCAGCAGTTCCCTGGGGGGTAGCACAGATACGCAGTATTTT.

The J gene is TRBJ2-1, the V gene TRBV7-3; D perhaps matches TRBD1 (7 bases). V was shortened by 3 bases and J by 5 bases, with 14 bases between the two germline ends. The CDR3 has 15 amino acids. The germline gives CDR1 SGHTA, CDR2 FQGTGA. The CDR3 reads CASSFAQGGHNEQFF. CDR3 coding DNA: TGTGCCAGCAGCTTCGCGCAGGGGGGCCACAATGAGCAGTTCTTC.

This chain joins TRBV20-1 and TRBJ1-5, with TRBD1 matching over 8 bases. CDR3 length equals 16 residues. The V and J ends lost 0 bases and 4 bases, in that order; junction bases with no gene match: 8. CDR1 DFQATT and CDR2 SNEGSKA come from the germline V gene (reference sequence). This CDR3 reads CSARDLAGGRNQPQHF. CDR3 DNA: TGCAGTGCTAGAGATTTGGCAGGGGGCAGAAATCAGCCCCAGCATTTT.

As concerns this clonotype: Possible read error: a much larger clone is one base away. The rearrangement links TRBV5-4 to TRBJ2-5; no reliable D call. Germline-derived CDR1 and CDR2 are SGHNT and YYREEE (reference sequence). Trimming shortened V by 3 bases and J by 5 bases, and 14 bases separated the two germline ends. The CDR3 is 14 residues long. In nucleotides, the CDR3 is TGTGCCAGCAGCTCTCGACGGGCTCGGGAGACCCAGTACTTC. This sequence encodes CASSSRRARETQYF.

This clonotype was observed at least ten times. The CDR3 here is CASSLAPEGGNYGYTF. CDR3 nucleotide sequence: TGCGCCAGCAGCTTGGCCCCTGAAGGGGGGAACTATGGCTACACCTTC. The chain uses TRBV5-1 and TRBJ1-2, with D possibly TRBD1 on 6 matching bases. The V end lost 0 bases, the J end lost 2 bases, and 14 bases lay between the germline ends. Germline CDR1 SGHRS, CDR2 YFSETQ. The CDR3 totals 16 residues.

In this sample, this clonotype turned up many times. This sequence joins TRBV6-5 and TRBJ2-2; 9 bases map to TRBD1. The CDR3 spans 15 residues. CDR1 is MNHEY and CDR2 is SVGAGI in the germline V gene. The V segment lost 4 bases and the J segment 7 bases; nucleotides outside the gene matches: 7. CDR3 DNA: TGTGCCAGCAGTTCCATCGGGACAGGGAACGGGGAGCTGTTTTTT. This encodes CASSSIGTGNGELFF.

This chain connects TRBV7-9 to TRBJ1-1; D gene unclear. The CDR3 length is 13 residues. Per the germline V gene, CDR1 is SEHNR and CDR2 is FQNEAQ (reference sequence). Trimming stripped 1 base from V and 0 bases from J, with 3 bases between. CDR3 nucleotides: TGTGCCAGCAGCTTAGGGATGAACACTGAAGCTTTCTTT. It translates to CASSLGMNTEAFF.

This clonotype was seen repeatedly, ten times or more. The chain has TRBV5-1 and TRBJ2-1, with 9 bases fitting TRBD2. Germline CDR1 and CDR2: SGHRS and YFSETQ. CDR3 size: 16 residues. V was pared by 4 bases and J by 6 bases, with 11 bases of the junction left unmatched. CDR3 protein: CASSPLASGVGNEQFF. The CDR3 nucleotides are TGCGCCAGCAGCCCATTAGCTAGCGGGGTAGGCAATGAGCAGTTCTTC.

This clonotype was seen a single time. Since no conserved phenylalanine or tryptophan closes the CDR3, a read error is the likely cause. This chain joins TRBV20-1 and TRBJ2-7, with 11 positions matching TRBD2. The CDR3 has 13 amino acids. Trimming took 6 bases from V and 7 from J; bases not matched to a gene: 8. Germline V gives CDR1 DFQATT, CDR2 SNEGSKA (reference sequence). The CDR3 bases are TGCAGTGCCACGACTAGCGGGACAGGGGAGCAGTACTCC. This translates into CSATTSGTGEQYS.

Many counts were recorded for this clonotype. The chain employs TRBV20-1 and TRBJ2-7; 7 bases fit TRBD2. J lost 2 bases, V lost 4 bases, and 5 bases had no gene match. Germline V CDR1 and CDR2: DFQATT, SNEGSKA (reference sequence). This CDR3 comprises 13 residues. CDR3: CSAKGLAAYEQYF. The DNA of the CDR3 is TGCAGTGCTAAAGGCCTAGCGGCCTACGAGCAGTACTTC.

This clonotype was picked up a small number of times. J is TRBJ2-2 and V is TRBV18; 7 positions agree with TRBD2. CDR1 and CDR2 from the germline V gene are KGHSH and LQKENI. CDR3 length: 15 amino acids. The junction had 9 bases not matched to a gene; V was cut back by 5 bases and J by 6 bases. The CDR3 DNA follows: TGTGCCAGCTCAGTCCAGAGCGGGAAGGCCGGGGAGCTGTTTTTT. It yields the protein CASSVQSGKAGELFF.

Many counts were recorded for this clonotype. The chain has TRBV20-1 and TRBJ2-1; 7 nucleotides agree with TRBD1. The CDR3 has 12 amino acids. CDR1 and CDR2 from the germline V gene are DFQATT and SNEGSKA (reference sequence). J was trimmed by 10 bases and V by 1 base; bases with no gene match: 4. In nucleotides, the CDR3 is TGCAGTGCTAGAGTGACAGGGCACGAGCAGTTCTTC. This translates into CSARVTGHEQFF.

This clonotype was observed many times. This rearrangement joins TRBV10-2 to TRBJ2-7, with D possibly TRBD1 on 5 matching bases. This CDR3 comprises 12 residues. CDR1 WSHSY and CDR2 SAAADI come from the germline V gene. Trimming cost V 7 bases and J 3 bases, with 10 bases left between them. The CDR3 sequence is CASTHDSYEQYF. CDR3 bases: TGCGCCAGCACCCACGACAGCTACGAGCAGTACTTC.

Many counts were recorded for this clonotype. The gene calls are TRBV7-9 and TRBJ1-3; D is uncertain. The germline CDR1 and CDR2 sequences are SEHNR and FQNEAQ (reference sequence). The CDR3 consists of 17 residues. V was trimmed by 1 base and J by 0 bases, leaving 13 bases between them. The CDR3 loop reads CASSLGGSAFSGNTIYF. The CDR3 nucleotides read TGTGCCAGCAGCTTAGGAGGGAGCGCCTTCTCTGGAAACACCATATATTTT.

This clonotype was recorded many times. CDR3 loop: CSASRQNTGELFF. Here the CDR3 DNA reads TGCAGTGCTAGCCGACAGAACACCGGGGAGCTGTTTTTT. The rearrangement uses TRBV20-1 and TRBJ2-2; no firm D call. This CDR3 is built from 13 residues. Between the trimmed V and J ends, which lost 3 bases and 1 base, there was a span of 6 bases. Germline V gene lookup returns CDR1 DFQATT and CDR2 SNEGSKA (reference sequence).

This clonotype was counted ten times or more. The genes are TRBV5-1 and TRBJ1-2, with unresolved D. The germline gives CDR1 SGHRS, CDR2 YFSETQ. V was shortened by 4 bases and J by 2 bases, with 12 bases between the two germline ends. The CDR3 spans 14 residues. In nucleotides, the CDR3 is TGCGCCAGCAGCGGAAAGGACGGAAACTATGGCTACACCTTC. Protein product: CASSGKDGNYGYTF.

About this clonotype itself: This could be a read error, since a much larger clone is one nucleotide away. V usage is TRBV12-3 or TRBV12-4 and J usage is TRBJ2-1, with a possible D match to TRBD2 (6 bases). Between the trimmed V and J ends, which lost 10 bases and 7 bases, there was a span of 23 bases. The CDR3 loop spans 15 amino acids. DNA for the CDR3: TGTGCCAACAAGACTAGTTTTGTAGGATTGAATGAGCAGTTCTTC. As protein: CANKTSFVGLNEQFF.

The genes are TRBV3-1 and TRBJ2-3; no reliable D call. The J call may not be correct, given that the DNA end is closer to TRBJ1-5. Germline V gene sequence: CDR1 LGHDT, CDR2 YNNKEL (reference sequence). The CDR3 is 15 residues long. The DNA of the CDR3 is TGTGCCAGCAGTCGGGCGGGAGGACGGGAAAATACGCAGCATTTT. Its translation: CASSRAGGRENTQHF.

This clonotype showed up many times. Written as DNA, the CDR3 is TGTGCCAGCAGCTTAGAGCCCGCCCCGGGAAGCCACTATGGCTACACCTTC. It is translated as CASSLEPAPGSHYGYTF. The V and J genes are TRBV7-8 and TRBJ1-2; D not certain. The CDR3 contains 17 residues. CDR1 and CDR2 (germline): SGHVS, FQNEAQ. Trimming took off 1 base at V and 3 bases at J, with 18 bases between the two ends.

This clonotype has ten or more counts. The genes are TRBV12-3 or TRBV12-4 and TRBJ1-5, with unresolved D. V gave up 3 bases and J gave up 5 bases, with 5 bases separating them. CDR3 length equals 12 residues. The CDR3 DNA is TGTGCCAGCAGTTTTGGCCATCAGCCCCAGCATTTT. Translated: CASSFGHQPQHF.

This clonotype has just a few counts. The chain combines TRBV6-1 with TRBJ2-1; unclear D gene. V lost 6 bases to trimming and J lost 1 base, with 10 bases between them. This CDR3 comprises 14 residues. The germline CDR1 and CDR2 sequences are MNHNS and SASEGT. The CDR3 nucleotides read TGTGCCAGCAGGCCCCGATTATCCTACAATGAGCAGTTCTTC. As protein: CASRPRLSYNEQFF.

This clonotype was seen many times. The chain carries TRBV6-6 and TRBJ2-1, with a tentative D call TRBD1 (6 bases). The CDR3 contains 13 residues. The V gene's germline CDR1 is MNHNY and CDR2 SVGAGI (reference sequence). Between the trimmed V and J ends, which lost 6 bases and 5 bases, there was a span of 11 bases. The CDR3 nucleotides are TGTGCCAGCAGGGGAAAGGGGGACAATGAGCAGTTCTTC. As protein: CASRGKGDNEQFF.

This clonotype was observed a single time. The chain combines TRBV2 with TRBJ2-2, with D tentatively TRBD2 (5 bases). Germline CDR1 and CDR2: SNHLY and FYNNEI. V lost 6 bases and J lost 7, with 9 bases in between. The CDR3 has 12 residues. In DNA, the CDR3 is TGTGCCAGCAGGAGGACTGGCGGGGAGCTGTTTTTT. It translates to CASRRTGGELFF.

Of note for this clonotype: One base away lies a much larger clone, so this may be a sequencing read error. This chain connects TRBV6-9 to TRBJ1-6; no reliable D call. The CDR3 has 18 amino acids. Germline CDR1 reads MNHGY; CDR2 reads SVAAGI. V was cut by 5 bases and J by 5 bases, with 22 bases left in between. This CDR3 is CASSHQEGAGGHNSPLHF. The CDR3 bases are TGTGCCAGCAGTCACCAGGAGGGCGCCGGTGGGCATAATTCACCCCTCCACTTT.

The chain joins TRBV5-4 to TRBJ1-2, with D perhaps TRBD1 (6 bases). This CDR3 contains 14 residues. Germline V gene data show CDR1 as SGHNT and CDR2 as YYREEE (reference sequence). V lost 5 bases and J lost 4, with 15 bases in between. This CDR3 is CASSPPTGAYGYTF. In DNA form, the CDR3 reads TGTGCCAGCAGTCCCCCGACAGGAGCCTATGGCTACACCTTC.